Each of the 15 T cell receptor beta chains below was sequenced from the same sample in a study of cytomegalovirus exposure and HLA in healthy donors. Primers for the PCR totalled 60 Vbeta and 13 Jbeta. Libraries were prepared by immunoSEQ multiplex PCR; TCRdb keeps only in-frame clonotypes and omits some of them. The sample shows 100,000 to 150,000 clones, 75% to 90% of them seen only once. Material for sequencing was PBMCs. The receptors were gathered from a man between 25 and 39 years old in good health and CMV-seropositive.

The chain uses TRBV6-1 and TRBJ2-1; the D gene is possibly TRBD1 (7 bases). With 5 bases removed from V and 4 bases from J, the gap between germline ends came to 15 bases. The CDR3 contains 15 residues. Germline V CDR1 and CDR2: MNHNS, SASEGT. CDR3 in DNA: TGTGCCAGCAGTTTAGACCAGGGGGGTTACAATGAGCAGTTCTTC. Residues: CASSLDQGGYNEQFF.

This chain links TRBV30 with TRBJ2-7; 8 nucleotides agree with TRBD1. Per the germline V gene, CDR1 is GTSNPN and CDR2 is SVGIG (reference sequence). This CDR3 comprises 11 residues. V lost 4 bases to trimming and J lost 6 bases; unmatched junction nucleotides: 2. CDR3 sequence: CAWTTGGEQYF. Written as DNA, the CDR3 is TGTGCCTGGACTACAGGGGGCGAGCAGTACTTC.

The chain combines TRBV6-1 with TRBJ2-5, with 9 bases that match TRBD1. V lost 3 bases, J lost 4 bases, and 0 bases stayed unmatched. Germline lookup yields CDR1 MNHNS and CDR2 SASEGT. The CDR3 runs to 13 residues. CDR3 sequence reads: CASSETGGETQYF. As DNA, the CDR3 is TGTGCCAGCAGTGAGACAGGGGGAGAGACCCAGTACTTC.

The chain combines TRBV12-5 with TRBJ2-1, with 11 nucleotides matching TRBD2. Trimming took 3 bases from V and 4 from J; bases not matched to a gene: 5. Germline assignment: CDR1 LGHNT and CDR2 FRNRAP. CDR3 length: 16 residues. For the CDR3, the DNA is TGTGCTAGTGGTTTTGAGCTAGCGGGGGGATACAATGAGCAGTTCTTC. It encodes CASGFELAGGYNEQFF.

The V gene is TRBV28, the J gene TRBJ1-1; 11 nucleotides agree with TRBD1. From germline, CDR1 is MDHEN and CDR2 SYDVKM. The CDR3 length is 17 residues. Unmatched junction bases numbered 14, after V lost 7 bases and J lost 4 bases. For the CDR3, the DNA is TGTGCCAGCATTTCTCTCCTGGGACAGGGGGGGGTCACTGAAGCTTTCTTT. Its protein product is CASISLLGQGGVTEAFF.

The CDR3 protein is CSAGGRTGINTEAFF. The CDR3 nucleotides read TGCAGCGCCGGAGGTCGGACAGGTATTAACACTGAAGCTTTCTTT. The V call is TRBV29-1, the J call TRBJ1-1; 7 bases fit TRBD1. There are 15 residues in the CDR3. Per the germline V gene, CDR1 is SQVTM and CDR2 is ANQGSEA. The junction had 13 bases not matched to a gene; V was cut back by 7 bases and J by 2 bases.

This rearrangement joins TRBV28 to TRBJ1-2, with D maybe TRBD1 (6 bases). Germline V gives CDR1 MDHEN, CDR2 SYDVKM. The ends were cut back, 9 bases at V and 3 bases at J, with 17 bases in the middle. The CDR3 sequence is 14 residues long. The CDR3 loop is CASGRGQSYYGYTF. As DNA, the CDR3 is TGTGCCAGTGGCAGGGGCCAATCTTACTATGGCTACACCTTC.

The chain uses TRBV7-2 and TRBJ1-5; D is ambiguous. CDR3 size: 13 residues. V shed 3 bases and J shed 3 bases, with 6 bases lying between them. The germline V gene encodes CDR1 SGHTA and CDR2 FQGNSA. The CDR3 nucleotides are TGTGCCAGCAGCTTGCGGTCCAATCAGCCCCAGCATTTT. Its protein is CASSLRSNQPQHF.

The chain is built from TRBV6-6 and TRBJ1-2; maybe TRBD1 (5 bases). This CDR3 is built from 13 residues. Germline V gene lookup returns CDR1 MNHNY and CDR2 SVGAGI (reference sequence). V was trimmed by 2 bases and J by 6 bases, leaving 10 bases between them. CDR3 residues: CASSYPGMNGYTF. The CDR3 nucleotides are TGTGCCAGCAGTTACCCAGGGATGAATGGCTACACCTTC.

The V call is TRBV13, the J call TRBJ1-1; 9 bases agree with TRBD1. The V segment lost 4 bases and the J segment 1 base; nucleotides outside the gene matches: 1. The CDR3 covers 14 residues. Germline V CDR1 and CDR2: PRHDT, FYEKMQ (reference sequence). The CDR3 DNA reads TGTGCCAGCAGCTGGGGACAGGGGAACACTGAAGCTTTCTTT. Protein: CASSWGQGNTEAFF. The full variable domain, in which reference TRBV13 and TRBJ1-1 provide the parts outside the CDR3, is AAGVIQSPRHLIKEKRETATLKCYPIPRHDTVYWYQQGPGQDPQFLISFYEKMQSDKGSIPDRFSAQQFSDYHSELNMSSLELGDSALYFCASSWGQGNTEAFFGQGTRLTVV.

The gene calls are TRBV6-6 and TRBJ2-3; D call uncertain. The CDR3 is 13 residues long. V shed 9 bases and J shed 3 bases, with 13 bases lying between them. CDR1 and CDR2 from the germline V gene are MNHNY and SVGAGI (reference sequence). The CDR3: CASSSSPTDTQYF. CDR3 nucleotide sequence: TGTGCCAGTTCGAGTAGCCCTACAGATACGCAGTATTTT.

This clone has only one observation. The chain recombines TRBV5-6 with TRBJ2-3; possibly TRBD2 for D (5 bases). CDR3 length: 14 amino acids. Trimming pared 4 bases from V and 6 bases from J, leaving 15 bases between. Germline V gene lookup returns CDR1 SGHDT and CDR2 YYEEEE. CDR3: CASSNGNLGDTQYF. The CDR3 coding sequence is TGTGCCAGCAGCAACGGGAACCTCGGGGATACGCAGTATTTT.

This sequence joins TRBV14 and TRBJ2-2; 7 nucleotides agree with TRBD1. This CDR3 is 15 amino acids long. Unmatched junction bases numbered 5, after V lost 3 bases and J lost 4 bases. The germline V gene has CDR1 SGHDN and CDR2 FVKESK. The chain's CDR3 is CASSHLGQATGELFF. The CDR3 DNA follows: TGTGCCAGCAGCCACCTAGGACAGGCCACCGGGGAGCTGTTTTTT.

This clone occurred a few times. The rearrangement joins TRBV4-1 to TRBJ2-3; TRBD2 aligns across 14 bases. The CDR3 spans 20 residues. J lost 0 bases, V lost 2 bases, and 10 bases had no gene match. Germline values: CDR1 MGHRA, CDR2 YSYEKL. Here the CDR3 DNA reads TGCGCCAGCAGCCAAAGCTCGGGGACTAGCGGGGGAGCAAGCACAGATACGCAGTATTTT. Protein product: CASSQSSGTSGGASTDTQYF.

The chain joins TRBV7-7 to TRBJ2-5; 16 nucleotides agree with TRBD2. The CDR3 runs to 16 residues. Per germline, CDR1 SSHAT and CDR2 FNYEAQ (reference sequence). Trimming removed 0 bases from V and 8 bases from J; junction bases left unmatched: 3. In nucleotides, the CDR3 is TGTGCCAGCAGCTTAGCCGGGACTAGCGGGGGGGTAACCCAGTACTTC. This sequence encodes CASSLAGTSGGVTQYF.